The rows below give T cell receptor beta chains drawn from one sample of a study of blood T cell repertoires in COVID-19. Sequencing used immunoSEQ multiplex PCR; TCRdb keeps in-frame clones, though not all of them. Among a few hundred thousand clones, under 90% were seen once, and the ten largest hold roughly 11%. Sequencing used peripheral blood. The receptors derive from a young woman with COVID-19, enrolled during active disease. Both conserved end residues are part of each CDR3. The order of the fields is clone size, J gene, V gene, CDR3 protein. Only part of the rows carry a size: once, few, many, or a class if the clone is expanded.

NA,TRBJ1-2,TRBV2,CASTGDRGTYGYTF
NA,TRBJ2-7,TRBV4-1,CASSQDAVGGGYEQYF
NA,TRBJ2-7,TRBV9,CASSASLDGRYYEQYF
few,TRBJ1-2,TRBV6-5,CASSNRVGYGYTF
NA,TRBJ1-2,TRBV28,CASLQGGGYTF
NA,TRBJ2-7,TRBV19,CASSIAGISYEQYF
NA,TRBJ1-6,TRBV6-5,CASSNRGSDNSPLHF
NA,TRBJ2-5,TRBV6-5,CASMWRGDRETQYF
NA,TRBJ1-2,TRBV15,CATSGVETGVYGYTF
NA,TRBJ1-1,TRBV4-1,CASSQDRQGKNTEAFF
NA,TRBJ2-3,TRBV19,CASSNGGSDTQYF
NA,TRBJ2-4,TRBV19,CASSMVRVENIQYF
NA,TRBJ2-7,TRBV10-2,CASSASVSYEQYF
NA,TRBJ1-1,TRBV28,CASSLARYEAFF
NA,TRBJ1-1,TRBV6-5,CASSYGTGLRTEAFF
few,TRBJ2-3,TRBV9,CASSVAFQGTSTDTQYF
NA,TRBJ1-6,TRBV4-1,CASSPQRTRGASPLHF
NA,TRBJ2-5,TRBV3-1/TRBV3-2,CASSQGSAKYQETQYF
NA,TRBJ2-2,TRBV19,CASSIDPLLQRGPHNTGELFF
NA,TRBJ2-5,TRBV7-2,CASSKGQGEETQYF
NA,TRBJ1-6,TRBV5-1,CASSFDRGYSPLHF
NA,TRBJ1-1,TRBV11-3,CASSDSSGTEAFF
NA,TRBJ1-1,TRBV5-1,CASSLEASGYGEAFF
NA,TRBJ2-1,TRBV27,CASSLYNEQFF
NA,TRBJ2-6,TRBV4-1,CASSQEGTSGPFSGANVLTF
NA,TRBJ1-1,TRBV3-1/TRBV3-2,CASSQEDRPNTEAFF
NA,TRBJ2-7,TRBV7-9,CASSLTGPSYEQYF
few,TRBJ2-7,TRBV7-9,CASSLTGGSYEQYF
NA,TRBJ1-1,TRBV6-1,CASSEIGTANTEAFF
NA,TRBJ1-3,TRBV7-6,CASRPRSDPSSGNTIYF
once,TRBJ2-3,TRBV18,CASSLGLPTDTQYF
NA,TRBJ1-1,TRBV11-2,CASSLRDTEAFF
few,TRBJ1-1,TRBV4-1,CASSPARGRFSGTEAFF
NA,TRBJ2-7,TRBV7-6,CASSLAVAWTPSSYEQYF
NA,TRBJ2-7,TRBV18,CASSPLPRASDPYSEQYF
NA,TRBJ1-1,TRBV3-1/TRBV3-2,CASSPMGQKNTEAFF
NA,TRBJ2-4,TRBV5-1,CASSLDSKNIQYF
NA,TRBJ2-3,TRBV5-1,CASSESPSSTDTQYF
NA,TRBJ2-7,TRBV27,CASSSTTRVPHSYEQYF
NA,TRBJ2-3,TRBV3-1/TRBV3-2,CASSRLAGTDTQYF